Each of the 21 T cell receptor beta chains below was sequenced from the same sample in a study of post-analysis software for immune sequencing data. Study observations and caveats: The five TRBV segments detected at higher frequency in patients than in controls included TRBV5-6, TRBV5-1 and TRBV20-1.

What these receptors recognize is not known. Sequencing libraries made from TCR beta cDNA carried unique molecular identifiers. TCRdb re-called the PCR reads through MiXCR, storing one row per CDR3 protein. Of around 770,000 distinct CDR3 sequences detected, about 43% appear once; the ten largest clones hold roughly 5.2%. The material sequenced was blood. The source is a girl aged 5-17 years with multiple sclerosis.

This clonotype showed up just a few times. This chain uses TRBV20-1 with TRBJ2-1, with D possibly TRBD2 on 6 matching bases. V was cut by 1 base and J by 4 bases, with 11 bases left in between. CDR3 length: 14 residues. From germline, CDR1 is DFQATT and CDR2 SNEGSKA (reference sequence). DNA of the CDR3: TGCAGTGCTAGAGCGGGAGTAAGATACAATGAGCAGTTCTTC. This translates into CSARAGVRYNEQFF.

Comments on this clonotype: The junction does not match germline at one end; this may be a read error. This chain joins TRBV6-5 and TRBJ1-2; D gene ambiguous. The CDR3 is 13 amino acids. CDR1 and CDR2 (germline): MNHEY, SVGAGI. CDR3 in amino acids: CTSSRTVTYGYTF. The CDR3 region has the DNA TGTACCAGCAGTAGGACGGTCACCTATGGCTACACCTTC.

This CDR3 reads CASSFQRRYNEQFF. CDR3 nucleotides: TGTGCCAGCAGTTTTCAGCGGAGATACAATGAGCAGTTCTTC. This chain uses TRBV28 with TRBJ2-1; possibly TRBD2 for D (5 bases). The CDR3 length is 14 residues. Germline values: CDR1 MDHEN, CDR2 SYDVKM. Trimming pared 3 bases from V and 4 bases from J, leaving 10 bases between. Looking up the rest from reference TRBV28 and TRBJ2-1 gives the full variable domain: DVKVTQSSRYLVKRTGEKVFLECVQDMDHENMFWYRQDPGLGLRLIYFSYDVKMKEKGDIPEGYSVSREKKERFSLILESASTNQTSMYLCASSFQRRYNEQFFGPGTRLTVL.

This clonotype was seen a single time. The chain carries TRBV7-9 and TRBJ2-1; D not resolved. The CDR3 covers 14 residues. Trimming took 1 base from V and 10 from J, leaving 14 bases between them. CDR1 and CDR2 from the germline V gene are SEHNR and FQNEAQ (reference sequence). CDR3 loop: CASSLGDTPLEQFF. The CDR3 DNA is TGTGCCAGCAGCTTAGGCGACACACCCCTCGAGCAGTTCTTC.

This clonotype showed up just once. In DNA form, the CDR3 reads TGTGCCAGCAGCTTAGAGTTCCGGACAGGGCTCGGAAACACCATATATTTT. This codes for CASSLEFRTGLGNTIYF. The chain has TRBV5-5 and TRBJ1-3; 8 nucleotides agree with TRBD1. The CDR3 totals 17 residues. V was pared by 2 bases and J by 4 bases, with 11 bases of the junction left unmatched. CDR1 is SGHKS, CDR2 YYEKEE, per germline (reference sequence).

A few counts support this clonotype. The chain has TRBV7-2 and TRBJ1-2; D uncertain. The germline gives CDR1 SGHTA, CDR2 FQGNSA. V was clipped by 10 bases and J by 0 bases, with 15 bases between them. This CDR3 is built from 14 residues. The CDR3 reads CATKLLNTNYGYTF. The CDR3 region has the DNA TGTGCCACCAAGCTCCTAAACACTAACTATGGCTACACCTTC.

This clonotype was recorded a few times. The chain is built from TRBV27 and TRBJ2-5; 7 bases map to TRBD1. The germline V gene has CDR1 MNHEY and CDR2 SMNVEV (reference sequence). V was clipped by 1 base and J by 1 base; unmatched bases: 6. This CDR3 has 16 residues. The CDR3 region is CASSLWGQHFQETQYF. DNA for the CDR3: TGTGCCAGCAGTTTATGGGGACAGCATTTCCAAGAGACCCAGTACTTC.

The rearrangement links TRBV27 to TRBJ2-1; 9 positions match TRBD2. From germline, CDR1 is MNHEY and CDR2 SMNVEV (reference sequence). J was trimmed by 7 bases and V by 5 bases; bases with no gene match: 9. The CDR3 loop spans 15 amino acids. The CDR3 spells CASSPGTSIENEQFF. The CDR3 bases are TGTGCCAGCAGTCCCGGGACTAGCATCGAGAATGAGCAGTTCTTC.

The chain recombines TRBV7-2 with TRBJ2-5, with 8 bases matching TRBD2. The CDR3 has 16 residues. V lost 5 bases, J lost 7 bases, and 15 bases stayed unmatched. Germline loops: CDR1 SGHTA, CDR2 FQGNSA. The CDR3 bases are TGTGCCAGCAGCCCGGTTGGTAGCGGGGCTCGTAGGACCCAGTACTTC. It translates to CASSPVGSGARRTQYF.

This clonotype was counted only a few times. One end of the junction varies from germline; a read error may be responsible. The V call is TRBV7-2, the J call TRBJ2-3; D unclear. The germline V gene encodes CDR1 SGHTA and CDR2 FQGNSA. This CDR3 is 11 amino acids long. The DNA of the CDR3 is TGTGTCAGCAGCTTGGAATATACGCAGTATTTT. This translates into CVSSLEYTQYF.

V usage is TRBV20-1 and J usage is TRBJ2-1; unclear D gene. V dropped 6 bases and J dropped 0 bases, with 15 bases sitting between them. The germline CDR1 and CDR2 sequences are DFQATT and SNEGSKA (reference sequence). The length of the CDR3 is 15 residues. In DNA form, the CDR3 reads TGCAGTGCGAGGTCGCGGTCGAGCTCCTACAATGAGCAGTTCTTC. It is translated as CSARSRSSSYNEQFF.

This clonotype was observed a few times. The chain recombines TRBV7-9 with TRBJ2-3; D is unresolved. The V and J ends lost 6 bases and 2 bases respectively, with 9 bases between them. Germline V gene data show CDR1 as SEHNR and CDR2 as FQNEAQ (reference sequence). The CDR3 is made up of 13 amino acids. CDR3 residues: CASRGPHTDTQYF. DNA of the CDR3: TGTGCCAGCAGAGGGCCACACACAGATACGCAGTATTTT.

Concerning this clonotype itself: Relative to the germline gene, one junction end is altered; a read error may explain this. The chain is built from TRBV29-1 and TRBJ2-7; D is possibly TRBD1 (6 bases). The germline gives CDR1 SQVTM, CDR2 ANQGSEA. The CDR3 loop spans 11 amino acids. The CDR3 DNA sequence: TGCAGCGTTAAAGAGGGGACAACGCAGTACTTC. Translating it yields CSVKEGTTQYF.

The genes are TRBV6-1 and TRBJ2-1, with D tentatively TRBD2 (6 bases). The CDR3 has 16 residues. The V gene's germline CDR1 is MNHNS and CDR2 SASEGT. Deletions cut 0 bases from V and 0 bases from J, with 9 bases between. The CDR3 nucleotides are TGTGCCAGCAGTGAAGCACTCGGGAGCTCCTACAATGAGCAGTTCTTC. Its protein is CASSEALGSSYNEQFF.

This clonotype turned up a few times. This chain links TRBV6-5 with TRBJ2-6; the match to TRBD2 covers 8 bases. Germline-derived CDR1 and CDR2 are MNHEY and SVGAGI. V shed 4 bases, J shed 2 bases, and the junction held 7 bases outside the gene matches. The CDR3 spans 17 residues. CDR3 nucleotide sequence: TGTGCCAGCAGTTGGAGCGGGAGAAATGCTGGGGCCAACGTCCTGACTTTC. This encodes CASSWSGRNAGANVLTF.

This clonotype has just a few counts. The rearrangement links TRBV12-3 or TRBV12-4 to TRBJ2-7; no clear D. The CDR3 is 12 residues long. Trimming left V 3 bases short and J 3 bases short, with 6 bases between. In DNA form, the CDR3 reads TGTGCCAGCAGTTTCGTTATCTACGAGCAGTACTTC. Its protein product is CASSFVIYEQYF.

This clonotype occurred a few times. The rearrangement uses TRBV27 and TRBJ2-7; 9 nucleotides agree with TRBD1. Germline V gene sequence: CDR1 MNHEY, CDR2 SMNVEV (reference sequence). The CDR3 has 16 residues. The trim removed 5 bases at V and 3 bases at J, leaving 11 bases unmatched. The CDR3 here is CASSPSRDRVIYEQYF. CDR3 in DNA: TGTGCCAGCAGTCCCTCCCGGGACAGGGTTATCTACGAGCAGTACTTC.

This clonotype was counted a few times. The chain employs TRBV12-3 or TRBV12-4 and TRBJ2-1; no definite D call. The CDR3 is made up of 16 amino acids. V shed 1 base and J shed 6 bases, with 16 bases lying between them. CDR3 in DNA: TGTGCCAGCAGTTTAGTTCCCGCGGTATTTGGCAATGAGCAGTTCTTC. This gives the protein CASSLVPAVFGNEQFF.

This clonotype was picked up one time. The V gene is TRBV28, the J gene TRBJ2-5; perhaps D is TRBD1 or TRBD2 (5 bases each). Germline V gives CDR1 MDHEN, CDR2 SYDVKM. The CDR3 contains 11 residues. V lost 3 bases and J lost 13, with 12 bases in between. Written as DNA, the CDR3 is TGTGCCAGCAGTTTCAATGAGGGGCTGTACTTC. Encoded protein: CASSFNEGLYF.

This clonotype was seen ten or more times. This rearrangement joins TRBV29-1 to TRBJ2-1, with 7 nucleotides matching TRBD2. V shed 7 bases, J shed 7 bases, and the junction held 10 bases outside the gene matches. The CDR3 extends over 13 amino acids. Germline CDR1 is SQVTM and CDR2 is ANQGSEA. CDR3 coding DNA: TGCAGCGCCCCCCGGAGCGGGGTGAATGAGCAGTTCTTC. Protein product: CSAPRSGVNEQFF.

The gene calls are TRBV7-3 and TRBJ2-1; D remains unclear. V lost 5 bases and J 8 bases, leaving 13 bases between the germline ends. Germline CDR1 and CDR2: SGHTA and FQGTGA. The CDR3 runs 13 residues. In DNA, the CDR3 is TGTGCCAGCAGCCCCAACCCCGGCTATGAGCAGTTCTTC. This encodes CASSPNPGYEQFF. The complete variable domain, with remaining parts taken from reference TRBV7-3 and TRBJ2-1, reads GAGVSQTPSNKVTEKGKYVELRCDPISGHTALYWYRQSLGQGPEFLIYFQGTGAADDSGLPNDRFFAVRPEGSVSTLKIQRTERGDSAVYLCASSPNPGYEQFFGPGTRLTVL.